A selection of T cell receptor beta chains follows, all from one sample in a study of a mutant IDH1 vaccine in newly diagnosed glioma. Clones were read by immunoSEQ multiplex PCR, and TCRdb kept only the in-frame ones, dropping some. This table has 25,000 to 30,000 clones, roughly 80% appearing once. No antigen is known for these receptors. The sequenced sample was PBMCs, obtained from a glioma patient whose treatment included an IDH1 peptide vaccine. Receptor source: a woman aged 25 to 45 with glioma. CDR3s include the opening cysteine and the closing phenylalanine or tryptophan. D genes are given only for firm matches. Not every row has a clone size; where given, it reads once, few, many or a size class.

d_call: TRBD1
v_call: TRBV5-6
j_call: TRBJ1-2
clone_size: once
cdr3_nt: TGTGCCAGCAGCCGGGACAGCTACTATGGCTACACCTTC
cdr3_aa: CASSRDSYYGYTF

d_call: TRBD1
v_call: TRBV2
j_call: TRBJ1-2
clone_size: .
cdr3_nt: TGTGCCAGCAGCGGGGGAGAAACGACAGGGGACTATGGCTACACCTTC
cdr3_aa: CASSGGETTGDYGYTF

d_call: .
v_call: TRBV6-5
j_call: TRBJ2-2
clone_size: .
cdr3_nt: TGTGCCAGCAGTTGGGCGAAAATCGGGGAGCTGTTTTTT
cdr3_aa: CASSWAKIGELFF

d_call: .
v_call: TRBV9
j_call: TRBJ1-2
clone_size: .
cdr3_nt: TGTGCCAGCAGCGCGGGGCTAGAGTACTATGGCTACACCTTC
cdr3_aa: CASSAGLEYYGYTF

d_call: TRBD2
v_call: TRBV5-1
j_call: TRBJ2-7
clone_size: .
cdr3_nt: TGCGCCAGCAGCGGGAGGGGAGGGGACGAGCAGTACTTC
cdr3_aa: CASSGRGGDEQYF

d_call: .
v_call: TRBV20-1
j_call: TRBJ2-5
clone_size: .
cdr3_nt: TGCAGTGCTTACAGTGGGACCCAGTACTTC
cdr3_aa: CSAYSGTQYF

d_call: .
v_call: TRBV5-8
j_call: TRBJ1-5
clone_size: once
cdr3_nt: TGTGCCAGCAGCTCCCGCACCGGCAATCAGCCCCAGCATTTT
cdr3_aa: CASSSRTGNQPQHF

d_call: TRBD2
v_call: TRBV6-1
j_call: TRBJ2-1
clone_size: .
cdr3_nt: TGTGCCAGCAGTGATGGGTCCTCCGGGGGGAATGAGCAGTTCTTC
cdr3_aa: CASSDGSSGGNEQFF

d_call: .
v_call: TRBV29-1
j_call: TRBJ2-7
clone_size: .
cdr3_nt: TGCAGCGTCCGGGGGTCAGTTGGCGAGCAGTACTTC
cdr3_aa: CSVRGSVGEQYF

d_call: TRBD1
v_call: TRBV5-1
j_call: TRBJ2-4
clone_size: .
cdr3_nt: TGCGCCAGCAGCTTGGGACAGGGGGCGGCCAAAAACATTCAGTACTTC
cdr3_aa: CASSLGQGAAKNIQYF

d_call: TRBD1
v_call: TRBV5-4
j_call: TRBJ2-2
clone_size: .
cdr3_nt: TGTGCCAGCAGCAGGTCACAGGGGGACACCGGGGAGCTGTTTTTT
cdr3_aa: CASSRSQGDTGELFF

d_call: TRBD2
v_call: TRBV27
j_call: TRBJ2-1
clone_size: .
cdr3_nt: TGTGCCAGCAGTAAGGGACTAGCGGGGGGGCTGGGTGAGCAGTTCTTC
cdr3_aa: CASSKGLAGGLGEQFF

d_call: .
v_call: TRBV7-9
j_call: TRBJ2-7
clone_size: .
cdr3_nt: TGTGCCAGCAGCCCGGACCGTGCCGACACACCCCTGAAGCAGTACTTC
cdr3_aa: CASSPDRADTPLKQYF

d_call: .
v_call: TRBV6-5
j_call: TRBJ2-7
clone_size: .
cdr3_nt: TGTGCCAGCAGTACCCCAAATACCTACGAGCAGTACTTC
cdr3_aa: CASSTPNTYEQYF

d_call: .
v_call: TRBV30
j_call: TRBJ2-1
clone_size: .
cdr3_nt: TGTGCCTGGAGTGGGACTATCCCCAATGAGCAGTTCTTC
cdr3_aa: CAWSGTIPNEQFF

d_call: .
v_call: TRBV2
j_call: TRBJ2-3
clone_size: .
cdr3_nt: TGTGCCAGCCGGACGTGGCAGGGAAACACAGATACGCAGTATTTT
cdr3_aa: CASRTWQGNTDTQYF

d_call: .
v_call: TRBV7-6
j_call: TRBJ2-1
clone_size: .
cdr3_nt: TGTGCCAGCAGCTCCGCCTCCTACAATGAGCAGTTCTTC
cdr3_aa: CASSSASYNEQFF

d_call: .
v_call: TRBV12-1
j_call: TRBJ2-2
clone_size: .
cdr3_nt: TGTGCCAGGGACCTTAGCGGGGAGTACACCGGGGAGCTGTTTTTT
cdr3_aa: CARDLSGEYTGELFF

d_call: TRBD2
v_call: TRBV5-1
j_call: TRBJ2-7
clone_size: .
cdr3_nt: TGCGCCAGCAGCCGCCGCGGGAGCTCCTACGAGCAGTACTTC
cdr3_aa: CASSRRGSSYEQYF

d_call: .
v_call: TRBV6-5
j_call: TRBJ1-6
clone_size: .
cdr3_nt: TGTGCCAGCAGTTACGTAGGCAACTATAATTCACCCCTCCACTTT
cdr3_aa: CASSYVGNYNSPLHF

d_call: .
v_call: TRBV20-1
j_call: TRBJ1-2
clone_size: .
cdr3_nt: TGCAGTGCTAGCACTGGCTATGGCTACACCTTC
cdr3_aa: CSASTGYGYTF

d_call: .
v_call: TRBV10-3
j_call: TRBJ1-5
clone_size: .
cdr3_nt: TGTGCCATCAGTGATAACCAGGGCAATCAGCCCCAGCATTTT
cdr3_aa: CAISDNQGNQPQHF

d_call: TRBD1
v_call: TRBV11-2
j_call: TRBJ1-2
clone_size: few
cdr3_nt: TGTGCCAGCAGCGCCCGGACAGGGTTCTACAGTAACTATGGCTACACCTTC
cdr3_aa: CASSARTGFYSNYGYTF

d_call: TRBD1
v_call: TRBV7-9
j_call: TRBJ1-1
clone_size: .
cdr3_nt: TGTGCCAGCAGCTACGACAGGGACACTGAAGCTTTCTTT
cdr3_aa: CASSYDRDTEAFF

d_call: TRBD1
v_call: TRBV6-1
j_call: TRBJ1-5
clone_size: .
cdr3_nt: TGTGCCAGCAGGGTGGCTACAGGGGAAGGTCAGCCCCAGCATTTT
cdr3_aa: CASRVATGEGQPQHF

d_call: .
v_call: TRBV2
j_call: TRBJ1-1
clone_size: few
cdr3_nt: TGTGCCAGCATGCGGGGGACTGAAGCTTTCTTT
cdr3_aa: CASMRGTEAFF

d_call: .
v_call: TRBV18
j_call: TRBJ1-1
clone_size: .
cdr3_nt: TGTGCCAGCTCACCAGGAAAACGGGGTGAAGCTTTCTTT
cdr3_aa: CASSPGKRGEAFF

d_call: TRBD1
v_call: TRBV6-5
j_call: TRBJ2-2
clone_size: .
cdr3_nt: TGTGCCAGCAGTCAACAGGGGTTGGGCGGGGAGCTGTTTTTT
cdr3_aa: CASSQQGLGGELFF